These 12 T cell receptor beta chains were sequenced from one sample in a study of T cells in Graves' hyperthyroidism and ophthalmopathy. Amplified TCR beta CDR3 regions derived from RNA transcripts. When the TCR CDR3 underwent first-round RT-PCR, the HTBI primer set was used. Each CDR3 protein gets one entry after TCRdb re-called the multiplex PCR reads with MiXCR. Of roughly 240,000 distinct CDR3 sequences in the sample, around 25% were seen once. Sample: blood. These receptors originate from a woman in her thirties or forties with Graves' ophthalmopathy.

This clonotype was seen at least ten times. The chain has TRBV30 and TRBJ2-5, with a tentative D call TRBD2 (5 bases). V dropped 0 bases and J dropped 5 bases, with 16 bases sitting between them. Germline V gene sequence: CDR1 GTSNPN, CDR2 SVGIG (reference sequence). This CDR3 region has 15 residues. Here the CDR3 reads CAWSVSRGRPETQYF. The CDR3 nucleotides are TGTGCCTGGAGTGTATCGCGCGGGCGTCCGGAGACCCAGTACTTC.

This clonotype showed up many times. V gene TRBV12-3 or TRBV12-4 combines with J gene TRBJ2-2; TRBD2 aligns across 15 bases. V dropped 4 bases and J dropped 9; count of bases not matched to a gene: 6. CDR3 length equals 16 residues. CDR3 sequence reads: CASSSPGLAGGRELFF. CDR3 DNA sequence: TGTGCCAGCAGTTCGCCGGGACTAGCGGGGGGCCGGGAGCTGTTTTTT.

This clonotype was recorded many times. The chain uses TRBV5-1 and TRBJ1-5, with D tentatively TRBD1 (6 bases). V gave up 0 bases and J gave up 5 bases, with 12 bases separating them. The germline gives CDR1 SGHRS, CDR2 YFSETQ. This CDR3 has 15 amino acids. CDR3 sequence reads: CASSLGSGGDQPQHF. The CDR3 nucleotides are TGCGCCAGCAGCTTGGGGTCCGGGGGCGATCAGCCCCAGCATTTT.

Ten or more counts support this clonotype. The chain carries TRBV5-1 and TRBJ2-5, with D possibly called TRBD1 or TRBD2 (7 bases each). Germline V gene data show CDR1 as SGHRS and CDR2 as YFSETQ. CDR3 length: 14 amino acids. The V gene lost 2 bases and the J gene lost 4 bases, with 12 bases spanning the gap. The DNA of the CDR3 is TGCGCCAGCAGCTTCCAGGGGGGGCCAGAGACCCAGTACTTC. Translated, it gives CASSFQGGPETQYF.

The chain carries TRBV4-3 and TRBJ1-2; TRBD1 agrees at 9 bases. V lost 4 bases and J lost 10; bases outside the gene matches: 13. Germline V gives CDR1 LGHNA, CDR2 YSLEER. The CDR3 is 15 residues long. CDR3 bases: TGCGCCAGCAGCCGCGGAGGGACAGGGTTCCGTGTCTACACCTTC. Protein: CASSRGGTGFRVYTF.

This clonotype was counted a single time. The chain combines TRBV10-3 with TRBJ1-2; D might be TRBD1 (6 bases). Trimming removed 3 bases from V and 2 bases from J, with 7 bases in between. Looked up from germline, CDR1 is ENHRY and CDR2 is SYGVKD. The CDR3 is 13 residues long. DNA of the CDR3: TGTGCCATCAGTGAAGGACAGAACTATGGCTACACCTTC. Translation gives CAISEGQNYGYTF.

This clonotype was counted many times. The chain uses TRBV5-5 and TRBJ2-5, with 12 bases that match TRBD2. V shed 5 bases, J shed 1 base, and the junction held 6 bases outside the gene matches. From germline, CDR1 is SGHKS and CDR2 YYEKEE (reference sequence). The length of the CDR3 is 16 residues. The CDR3 region is CASSPGLAGSQETQYF. The CDR3 coding sequence is TGTGCCAGCAGTCCTGGACTAGCGGGATCCCAAGAGACCCAGTACTTC.

This clonotype has ten or more counts. This sequence joins TRBV28 and TRBJ2-2, with D possibly TRBD2 on 6 matching bases. The V gene lost 6 bases and the J gene lost 9 bases, with 20 bases spanning the gap. CDR3 length equals 15 residues. Germline CDR1 is MDHEN and CDR2 is SYDVKM. CDR3 region: CASRGSGTFLWELFF. As DNA, the CDR3 is TGTGCCAGCAGAGGATCCGGGACTTTCTTATGGGAGCTGTTTTTT.

There are many counts of this clonotype. This chain links TRBV6-1 with TRBJ2-2, with TRBD1 identical over 8 bases. Germline CDR1 is MNHNS and CDR2 is SASEGT. Losses at the gene ends were 4 bases for V and 3 bases for J; bases not matched to a gene: 4. CDR3 size: 15 residues. CDR3 sequence: CASSARTGYTGELFF. The CDR3 region has the DNA TGTGCCAGCAGTGCTAGGACAGGGTACACCGGGGAGCTGTTTTTT.

The sample holds many counts of this clonotype. The CDR3 sequence: CASHTGTGASGANVLTF. The CDR3 DNA sequence: TGTGCCAGCCATACCGGGACAGGGGCGTCTGGGGCCAACGTCCTGACTTTC. The rearrangement links TRBV2 to TRBJ2-6; 10 nucleotides agree with TRBD1. The CDR3 consists of 17 residues. CDR1 and CDR2 (germline): SNHLY, FYNNEI. Trimming at V came to 8 bases and at J to 1 base, leaving 8 bases not matched to a gene.

This clonotype showed up many times. The rearrangement links TRBV29-1 to TRBJ1-2; a possible D gene is TRBD1 (6 bases). The germline V and J ends were trimmed by 6 bases and 4 bases, with 12 bases remaining between them. The CDR3 spans 12 residues. The V gene's germline CDR1 is SQVTM and CDR2 ANQGSEA. CDR3 region: CSVGGTIYGYTF. The DNA for the CDR3 is TGCAGCGTCGGCGGGACAATCTATGGCTACACCTTC.

In regard to this clonotype: A clone one base away is much larger, so this may be a read error. The chain has TRBV18 and TRBJ2-7; 7 positions agree with TRBD1. With 3 bases clipped from V and 5 bases from J, the junction kept 10 bases outside the gene matches. Germline-derived CDR1 and CDR2 are KGHSH and LQKENI. The CDR3 runs 15 residues. The CDR3 sequence: CASSPPGQCAHEQYF. DNA for the CDR3: TGTGCCAGCTCACCCCCGGGACAGTGTGCCCACGAGCAGTACTTC.